One sample yielded the 27 T cell receptor beta chains listed below, sequenced in a study of shared clonotypes between healthy human individuals. The assay was immunoSEQ multiplex PCR, and TCRdb's table has in-frame clones only and misses some. This sample has under 650,000 clones, with around 96% found just once. The sample comprised naive CD4+ T cells sorted from blood. The subset is: CD45RA+ positively selected. These receptors all stem from a woman under 40 in good health.

The V gene is TRBV18, the J gene TRBJ1-2, with D uncertain. Trimming pared 4 bases from V and 4 bases from J, leaving 16 bases between. The CDR3 is 15 amino acids. CDR1 KGHSH and CDR2 LQKENI come from the germline V gene. The CDR3 region is CASSQSEALPYGYTF. For the CDR3, the DNA is TGTGCCAGCTCACAAAGCGAGGCTCTCCCCTATGGCTACACCTTC.

This rearrangement joins TRBV29-1 to TRBJ1-2, with unresolved D. The CDR3 extends over 13 amino acids. The germline V gene encodes CDR1 SQVTM and CDR2 ANQGSEA. The ends were cut back, 4 bases at V and 1 base at J, with 10 bases in the middle. This CDR3 is CSVAVQVNYGYTF. In DNA form, the CDR3 reads TGCAGCGTTGCGGTGCAGGTTAACTATGGCTACACCTTC.

A remark on this clone: The same CDR3 arises from other DNA sequences in this sample as well. This chain connects TRBV29-1 to TRBJ1-1; D remains unclear. Germline V lookup: CDR1 SQVTM, CDR2 ANQGSEA. With 1 base removed from V and 0 bases from J, the gap between germline ends came to 6 bases. CDR3 length equals 13 residues. The CDR3 sequence: CSVEGQLNTEAFF. In DNA form, the CDR3 reads TGCAGCGTTGAAGGGCAGCTGAACACTGAAGCTTTCTTT.

This chain uses TRBV19 with TRBJ1-2; 9 bases agree with TRBD1. The V and J ends lost 1 base and 8 bases, in that order; junction bases with no gene match: 11. The CDR3 is made up of 16 amino acids. Germline lookup yields CDR1 LNHDA and CDR2 SQIVND (reference sequence). Here the CDR3 DNA reads TGTGCCAGTAGTATAGGGACAGGGGACTCGTCTCAGGGCTACACCTTC. This codes for CASSIGTGDSSQGYTF.

The chain couples TRBV7-9 to TRBJ2-5; D remains ambiguous. Germline V gene lookup returns CDR1 SEHNR and CDR2 FQNEAQ (reference sequence). V was shortened by 1 base and J by 5 bases, with 14 bases between the two germline ends. The CDR3 consists of 15 residues. The DNA of the CDR3 is TGTGCCAGCAGCTTAGGGGTGGGCAGCGCGGAGACCCAGTACTTC. Amino acids: CASSLGVGSAETQYF.

J is TRBJ2-7 and V is TRBV28, with TRBD2 as a possible D gene (6 bases). Trimming removed 2 bases from V and 1 base from J, with 9 bases in between. The length of the CDR3 is 14 residues. The germline gives CDR1 MDHEN, CDR2 SYDVKM. The chain's CDR3 is CASSLAGRSYEQYF. DNA of the CDR3: TGTGCCAGCAGTTTAGCGGGAAGGTCCTACGAGCAGTACTTC.

This rearrangement joins TRBV28 to TRBJ2-7; 11 nucleotides line up with TRBD1. From germline, CDR1 is MDHEN and CDR2 SYDVKM. The CDR3 covers 15 residues. V gave up 5 bases and J gave up 3 bases; unmatched junction bases: 6. Here the CDR3 reads CASSQGGTGGYEQYF. CDR3 DNA sequence: TGTGCCAGCAGTCAAGGGGGGACAGGGGGCTACGAGCAGTACTTC.

The V and J genes are TRBV5-1 and TRBJ2-1; 7 bases agree with TRBD2. After removal of 1 base from V and 6 bases from J, the junction contained 7 bases not matched to a gene. The CDR3 runs to 15 residues. CDR1 and CDR2 from the germline V gene are SGHRS and YFSETQ. The CDR3 DNA is TGCGCCAGCAGCTTGTTTGCGGGAGAGCGCAATGAGCAGTTCTTC. Protein product: CASSLFAGERNEQFF.

CDR3 DNA sequence: TGTGCCAGCAGCGCGGATTGGGGAGGCACTGAAGCTTTCTTT. It translates to CASSADWGGTEAFF. The J gene is TRBJ1-1, the V gene TRBV9; D is ambiguous. The CDR3 has 14 amino acids. The ends were cut back, 3 bases at V and 4 bases at J, with 13 bases in the middle. Germline values: CDR1 SGDLS, CDR2 YYNGEE.

This sequence joins TRBV11-2 and TRBJ2-7, with 12 positions matching TRBD2. The CDR3 runs to 14 residues. Germline loops: CDR1 SGHAT, CDR2 FQNNGV. V shed 5 bases, J shed 4 bases, and the junction held 3 bases outside the gene matches. The CDR3: CASSMTSGRYEQYF. As DNA, the CDR3 is TGTGCCAGCAGCATGACTAGCGGGAGATACGAGCAGTACTTC.

The chain carries TRBV27 and TRBJ2-5; a possible D gene is TRBD1 (6 bases). The end of the DNA aligns better with TRBJ2-7, so the J call may be wrong. The CDR3 is made up of 13 amino acids. Germline-derived CDR1 and CDR2 are MNHEY and SMNVEV (reference sequence). CDR3 loop: CASSTQGSYEQYF. Here the CDR3 DNA reads TGTGCCAGCAGCACTCAGGGGTCCTACGAGCAGTACTTC.

The V and J genes are TRBV28 and TRBJ1-2; the match to TRBD1 covers 7 bases. The V gene end was trimmed by 6 bases and the J gene end by 6 bases; junction bases not matched to a gene: 7. CDR3 length: 13 residues. In germline, CDR1 is MDHEN, CDR2 SYDVKM. CDR3 sequence: CASRSRGRDGYTF. For the CDR3, the DNA is TGTGCCAGCAGGTCCAGGGGGAGGGATGGCTACACCTTC.

The chain links TRBV28 to TRBJ2-2; D may be TRBD1 (6 bases). This CDR3 has 15 amino acids. Trimming took 1 base from V and 6 from J, leaving 12 bases between them. Germline-derived CDR1 and CDR2 are MDHEN and SYDVKM. The CDR3 is CASSLYRVIPGELFF. The CDR3 DNA reads as TGTGCCAGCAGTTTATACAGGGTAATTCCCGGGGAGCTGTTTTTT.

The J gene is TRBJ2-7, the V gene TRBV6-5, with 7 bases that match TRBD2. CDR1 and CDR2 from the germline V gene are MNHEY and SVGAGI. V lost 4 bases and J lost 5; bases outside the gene matches: 11. The CDR3 covers 15 residues. In DNA, the CDR3 is TGTGCCAGCAGTTGGGCCCAGCGGGAATCGAACGAGCAGTACTTC. It encodes CASSWAQRESNEQYF.

The chain recombines TRBV19 with TRBJ2-1, with 10 bases fitting TRBD1. Trimming at V came to 7 bases and at J to 8 bases, leaving 14 bases not matched to a gene. The CDR3 length is 16 residues. Germline CDR1 is LNHDA and CDR2 is SQIVND (reference sequence). The CDR3 nucleotides read TGTGCCAGTACCACTACACGACAGGGGGCTCTGGATGAGCAGTTCTTC. Amino acid sequence: CASTTTRQGALDEQFF. The variable domain in full, with the rest retrieved from reference TRBV19 and TRBJ2-1, is DGGITQSPKYLFRKEGQNVTLSCEQNLNHDAMYWYRQDPGQGLRLIYYSQIVNDFQKGDIAEGYSVSREKKESFPLTVTSAQKNPTAFYLCASTTTRQGALDEQFFGPGTRLTVL.

The chain has TRBV2 and TRBJ2-1; the match to TRBD2 covers 11 bases. The CDR3 sequence is 15 residues long. V lost 5 bases to trimming and J lost 3 bases; unmatched junction nucleotides: 3. Germline values: CDR1 SNHLY, CDR2 FYNNEI. In DNA, the CDR3 is TGTGCCAGCAGTCGTACTAGCGGGAGCTACAATGAGCAGTTCTTC. Translating it yields CASSRTSGSYNEQFF.

V is TRBV29-1 and J is TRBJ2-7, with 10 positions matching TRBD2. Germline CDR1 is SQVTM and CDR2 is ANQGSEA. The CDR3 consists of 14 residues. Trimming cost V 6 bases and J 4 bases; bases outside gene matches: 9. CDR3 coding DNA: TGCAGCGTGGACACTAGCGGGACTAGTTACGAGCAGTACTTC. Protein: CSVDTSGTSYEQYF.

This clone has just one count. The chain combines TRBV19 with TRBJ2-6, with D possibly TRBD1 on 5 matching bases. Deletions cut 3 bases from V and 0 bases from J, with 18 bases between. This CDR3 region has 19 residues. Germline V gene sequence: CDR1 LNHDA, CDR2 SQIVND (reference sequence). The CDR3 protein is CASSIRVYLVSSGANVLTF. The CDR3 nucleotides are TGTGCCAGTAGTATCAGGGTTTATCTTGTAAGCTCTGGGGCCAACGTCCTGACTTTC.

The V and J genes are TRBV6-5 and TRBJ2-7; TRBD1 matches at 12 bases. This CDR3 comprises 15 residues. With V trimmed by 6 bases and J by 6 bases, 9 bases remained unmatched. Germline CDR1 is MNHEY and CDR2 is SVGAGI. CDR3 residues: CASSRGTGGRREQYF. CDR3 bases: TGTGCCAGCAGCCGAGGGACAGGGGGCAGGCGCGAGCAGTACTTC.

In this sample, this clone turned up a few times. The junction departs from germline at one end; a sequencing error may be responsible. This chain joins TRBV7-9 and TRBJ1-1; D is perhaps TRBD1 (6 bases). The CDR3 spans 11 residues. Per the germline V gene, CDR1 is SEHNR and CDR2 is FQNEAQ (reference sequence). Here the CDR3 reads CASGWDTEAFF. The CDR3 DNA reads as TGTGCCAGCGGTTGGGACACCGAAGCTTTCTTT.

This clone was observed a single time. The chain combines TRBV28 with TRBJ1-5, with 8 bases aligning to TRBD1. V shed 2 bases, J shed 7 bases, and the junction held 7 bases outside the gene matches. Germline CDR1 and CDR2: MDHEN and SYDVKM. CDR3 size: 15 residues. The CDR3 DNA reads as TGTGCCAGCAGTTTAGGGGACAGGCCTCGGCAGCCCCAGCATTTT. Its translation: CASSLGDRPRQPQHF.

The V and J genes are TRBV2 and TRBJ1-2; D possibly corresponds to TRBD1 (6 bases). Trimming removed 4 bases at V and 2 bases at J, with 26 bases between. Germline V lookup: CDR1 SNHLY, CDR2 FYNNEI. The length of the CDR3 is 19 residues. The CDR3 DNA is TGTGCCAGCAGTGGATCGACTGACAGGAAACATAACCGAAACTATGGCTACACCTTC. Its translation is CASSGSTDRKHNRNYGYTF.

V usage is TRBV6-1 and J usage is TRBJ1-1, with D uncertain. The CDR3 runs to 13 residues. Looked up from germline, CDR1 is MNHNS and CDR2 is SASEGT. Trimming took off 6 bases at V and 0 bases at J, with 8 bases between the two ends. The CDR3 bases are TGTGCCAGCAGATTGACACTGAACACTGAAGCTTTCTTT. Protein: CASRLTLNTEAFF.

The V call is TRBV9, the J call TRBJ1-1; TRBD1 is a possible D gene (5 bases). With 1 base removed from V and 1 base from J, the gap between germline ends came to 11 bases. Germline CDR1 and CDR2: SGDLS and YYNGEE. The CDR3 has 15 residues. The CDR3 region is CASSVQGAWNTEAFF. The CDR3 DNA reads as TGTGCCAGCAGCGTACAAGGGGCCTGGAACACTGAAGCTTTCTTT.

The V gene is TRBV28, the J gene TRBJ2-2; TRBD2 aligns across 11 bases. The ends lost 6 bases at V and 5 bases at J; junction bases unmatched: 5. This CDR3 is 15 amino acids long. Germline CDR1 and CDR2: MDHEN and SYDVKM. CDR3 in amino acids: CASRPGLAATGELFF. CDR3 DNA: TGTGCCAGCAGACCGGGACTAGCGGCTACCGGGGAGCTGTTTTTT.

Details on this clone: Other nucleotide sequences from this sample produce the same CDR3. V gene TRBV28 combines with J gene TRBJ2-1; D not certain. Germline V CDR1 and CDR2: MDHEN, SYDVKM. The CDR3 has 11 amino acids. Between the trimmed V and J ends, which lost 6 bases and 6 bases, there was a span of 6 bases. Here the CDR3 DNA reads TGTGCCAGCAGCCTCCGCAATGAGCAGTTCTTC. This codes for CASSLRNEQFF.

The J gene is TRBJ1-1, the V gene TRBV18, with D perhaps matching TRBD1 (5 bases). The CDR3 runs to 15 residues. Trimming stripped 2 bases from V and 1 base from J, with 11 bases between. Looked up from germline, CDR1 is KGHSH and CDR2 is LQKENI. DNA for the CDR3: TGTGCCAGCTCACCAAGGGACGGACCGAACACTGAAGCTTTCTTT. Translating gives CASSPRDGPNTEAFF. The variable domain in full, completed from reference TRBV18 and TRBJ1-1, reads NAGVMQNPRHLVRRRGQEARLRCSPMKGHSHVYWYRQLPEEGLKFMVYLQKENIIDESGMPKERFSAEFPKEGPSILRIQQVVRGDSAAYFCASSPRDGPNTEAFFGQGTRLTVV.